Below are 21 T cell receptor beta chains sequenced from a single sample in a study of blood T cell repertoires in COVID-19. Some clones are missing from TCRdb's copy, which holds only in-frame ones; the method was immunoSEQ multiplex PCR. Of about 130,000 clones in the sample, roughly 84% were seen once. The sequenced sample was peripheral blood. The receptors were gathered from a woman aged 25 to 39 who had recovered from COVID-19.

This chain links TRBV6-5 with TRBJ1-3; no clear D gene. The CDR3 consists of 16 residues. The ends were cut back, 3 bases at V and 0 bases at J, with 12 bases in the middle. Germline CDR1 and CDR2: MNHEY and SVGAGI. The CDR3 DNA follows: TGTGCCAGCAGTTATCGCCTCCCAGGCTCTGGAAACACCATATATTTT. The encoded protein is CASSYRLPGSGNTIYF.

The CDR3 nucleotides read TGTGCCATCAGTAAACAGGTTTCCACAGATACGCAGTATTTT. Its protein is CAISKQVSTDTQYF. V and J are TRBV10-3 and TRBJ2-3; perhaps TRBD1 as D (5 bases). The CDR3 spans 14 residues. Germline loops: CDR1 ENHRY, CDR2 SYGVKD. Trimming took off 5 bases at V and 2 bases at J, with 11 bases between the two ends.

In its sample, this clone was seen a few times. The DNA for the CDR3 is TGTGCCAGCTCACCAACCGGGGCCTACAATGAGCAGTTCTTC. It specifies CASSPTGAYNEQFF. The rearrangement joins TRBV18 to TRBJ2-1; a possible D gene is TRBD2 (5 bases). This CDR3 is built from 14 residues. V dropped 2 bases and J dropped 2 bases, with 7 bases sitting between them. CDR1 and CDR2 from the germline V gene are KGHSH and LQKENI.

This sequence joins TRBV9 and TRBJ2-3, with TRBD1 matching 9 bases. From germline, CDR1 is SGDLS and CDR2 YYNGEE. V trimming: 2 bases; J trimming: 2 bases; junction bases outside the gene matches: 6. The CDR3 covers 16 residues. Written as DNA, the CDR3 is TGTGCCAGCAGCGTGACGGGACAGGGCTTCACAGATACGCAGTATTTT. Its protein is CASSVTGQGFTDTQYF.

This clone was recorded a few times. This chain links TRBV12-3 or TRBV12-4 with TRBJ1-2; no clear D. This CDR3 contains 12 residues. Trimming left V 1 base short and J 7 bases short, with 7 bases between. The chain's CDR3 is CASSLVLGGYTF. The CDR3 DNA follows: TGTGCCAGCAGTTTAGTACTCGGTGGCTACACCTTC.

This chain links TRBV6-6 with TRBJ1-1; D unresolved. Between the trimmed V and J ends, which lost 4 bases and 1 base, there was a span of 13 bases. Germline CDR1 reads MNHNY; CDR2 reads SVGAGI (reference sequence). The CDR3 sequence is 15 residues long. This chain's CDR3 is CASSSPEGGNTEAFF. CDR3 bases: TGTGCCAGCAGTTCCCCGGAAGGAGGGAACACTGAAGCTTTCTTT.

The CDR3 sequence is CASSQAEGEADTQYF. CDR3 nucleotides: TGTGCCAGCAGCCAAGCCGAGGGAGAGGCAGATACGCAGTATTTT. This chain uses TRBV4-2 with TRBJ2-3, with D perhaps matching TRBD2 (5 bases). The CDR3 has 15 amino acids. V lost 1 base, J lost 4 bases, and 12 bases lay in between. CDR1 is LGHNA and CDR2 is YNFKEQ in the germline V gene.

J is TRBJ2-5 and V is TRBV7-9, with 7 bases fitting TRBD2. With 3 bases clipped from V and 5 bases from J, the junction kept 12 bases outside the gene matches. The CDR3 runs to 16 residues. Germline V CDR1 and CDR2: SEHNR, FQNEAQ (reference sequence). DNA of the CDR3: TGTGCCAGCAGCTTCGCGGGGGTCCCAGCCCCTGAGACCCAGTACTTC. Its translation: CASSFAGVPAPETQYF.

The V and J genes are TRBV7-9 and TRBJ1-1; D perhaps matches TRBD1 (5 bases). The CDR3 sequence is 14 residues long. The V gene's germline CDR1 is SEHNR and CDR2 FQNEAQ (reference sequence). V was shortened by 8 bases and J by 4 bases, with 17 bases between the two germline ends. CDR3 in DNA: TGTGCCAGCTCAACTCAAGACGGGGGCACTGAAGCTTTCTTT. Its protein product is CASSTQDGGTEAFF.

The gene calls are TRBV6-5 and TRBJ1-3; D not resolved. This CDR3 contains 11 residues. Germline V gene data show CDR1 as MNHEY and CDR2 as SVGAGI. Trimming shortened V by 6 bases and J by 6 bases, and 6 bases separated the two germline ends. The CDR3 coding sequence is TGTGCCAGCAGCCATCAAAACACCATATATTTT. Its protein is CASSHQNTIYF.

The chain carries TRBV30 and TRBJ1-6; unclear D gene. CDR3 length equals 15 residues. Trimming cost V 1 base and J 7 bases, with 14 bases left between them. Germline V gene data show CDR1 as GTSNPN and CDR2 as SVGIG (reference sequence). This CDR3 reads CAWSGRVRLNSPLHF. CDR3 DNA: TGTGCCTGGAGTGGTAGGGTCAGACTAAATTCACCCCTCCACTTT.

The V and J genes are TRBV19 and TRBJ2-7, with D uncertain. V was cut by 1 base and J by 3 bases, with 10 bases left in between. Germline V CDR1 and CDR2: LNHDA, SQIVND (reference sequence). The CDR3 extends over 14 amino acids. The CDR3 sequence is CASSIGENVYEQYF. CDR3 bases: TGTGCCAGTAGTATAGGAGAGAATGTCTACGAGCAGTACTTC.

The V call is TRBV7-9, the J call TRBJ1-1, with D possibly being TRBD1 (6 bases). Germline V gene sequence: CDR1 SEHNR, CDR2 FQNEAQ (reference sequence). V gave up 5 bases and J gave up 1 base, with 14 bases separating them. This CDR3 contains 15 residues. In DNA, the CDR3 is TGTGCCAGCAGCCAAAGCCAGGGGTCGAACACTGAAGCTTTCTTT. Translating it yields CASSQSQGSNTEAFF.

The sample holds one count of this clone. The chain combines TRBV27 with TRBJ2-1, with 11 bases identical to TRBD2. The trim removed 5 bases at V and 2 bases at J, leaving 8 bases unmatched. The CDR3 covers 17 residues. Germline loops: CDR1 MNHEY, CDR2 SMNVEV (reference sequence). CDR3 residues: CASSLTGTSGTYNEQFF. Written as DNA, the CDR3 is TGTGCCAGCAGTCTAACCGGGACTAGCGGAACCTACAATGAGCAGTTCTTC.

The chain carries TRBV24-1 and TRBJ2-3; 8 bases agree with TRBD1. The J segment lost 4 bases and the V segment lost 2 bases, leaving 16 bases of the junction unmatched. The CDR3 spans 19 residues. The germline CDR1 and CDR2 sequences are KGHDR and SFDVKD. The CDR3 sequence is CATSDSTPDRAEVADTQYF. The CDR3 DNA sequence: TGTGCCACCAGTGATTCCACCCCGGACAGGGCGGAGGTCGCAGATACGCAGTATTTT.

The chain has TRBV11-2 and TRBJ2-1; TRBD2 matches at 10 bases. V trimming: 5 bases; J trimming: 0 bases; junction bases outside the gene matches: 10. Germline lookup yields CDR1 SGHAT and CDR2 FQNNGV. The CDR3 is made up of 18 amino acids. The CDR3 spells CASSTWTSGLSSYNEQFF. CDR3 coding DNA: TGTGCCAGCAGCACATGGACTAGCGGCTTGAGCTCCTACAATGAGCAGTTCTTC. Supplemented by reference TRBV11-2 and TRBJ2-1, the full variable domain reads EAGVAQSPRYKIIEKRQSVAFWCNPISGHATLYWYQQILGQGPKLLIQFQNNGVVDDSQLPKDRFSAERLKGVDSTLKIQPAKLEDSAVYLCASSTWTSGLSSYNEQFFGPGTRLTVL.

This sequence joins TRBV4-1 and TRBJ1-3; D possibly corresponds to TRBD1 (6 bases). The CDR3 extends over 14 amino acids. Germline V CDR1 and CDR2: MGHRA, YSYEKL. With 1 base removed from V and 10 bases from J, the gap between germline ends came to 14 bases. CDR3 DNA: TGCGCCAGCAGCCAAGCAGGGGCCGGGAGGACCATATATTTT. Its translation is CASSQAGAGRTIYF.

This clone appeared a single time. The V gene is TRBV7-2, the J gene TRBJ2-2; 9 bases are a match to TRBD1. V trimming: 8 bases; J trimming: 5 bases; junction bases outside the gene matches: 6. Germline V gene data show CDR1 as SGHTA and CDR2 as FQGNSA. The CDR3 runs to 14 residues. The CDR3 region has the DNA TGTGCCAGCCGGGGACAGGGAAGGACCGGGGAGCTGTTTTTT. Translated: CASRGQGRTGELFF.

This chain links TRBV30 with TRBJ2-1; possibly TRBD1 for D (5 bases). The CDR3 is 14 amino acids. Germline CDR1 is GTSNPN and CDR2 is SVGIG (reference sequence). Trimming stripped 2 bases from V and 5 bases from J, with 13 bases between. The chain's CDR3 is CAWSKGNAHNEQFF. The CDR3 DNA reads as TGTGCCTGGAGTAAGGGGAACGCACACAATGAGCAGTTCTTC. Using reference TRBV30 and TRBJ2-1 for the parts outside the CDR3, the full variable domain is SQTIHQWPATLVQPVGSPLSLECTVEGTSNPNLYWYRQAAGRGLQLLFYSVGIGQISSEVPQNLSASRPQDRQFILSSKKLLLSDSGFYLCAWSKGNAHNEQFFGPGTRLTVL.

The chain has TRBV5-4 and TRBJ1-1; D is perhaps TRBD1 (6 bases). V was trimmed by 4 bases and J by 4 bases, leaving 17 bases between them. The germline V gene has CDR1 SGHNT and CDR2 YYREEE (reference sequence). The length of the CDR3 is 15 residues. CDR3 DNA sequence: TGTGCCAGCAGCGTACTACAGGGAAGGATCACTGAAGCTTTCTTT. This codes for CASSVLQGRITEAFF.

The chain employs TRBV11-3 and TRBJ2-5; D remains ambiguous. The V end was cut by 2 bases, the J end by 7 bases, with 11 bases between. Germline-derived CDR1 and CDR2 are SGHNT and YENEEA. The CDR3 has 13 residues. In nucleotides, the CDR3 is TGTGCCAGCAGCTTAAATTTCCGAGGGACCCAGTACTTC. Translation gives CASSLNFRGTQYF.